This T cell receptor (beta chain) originates from a study of a mutant IDH1 vaccine in newly diagnosed glioma. At the level of the study: Patients had received radiotherapy, temozolomide, or both previously, most receiving both.

Produced via immunoSEQ multiplex PCR; TCRdb's table is partial and in-frame only. The table lists tens of thousands of clones, around 60% of them singletons. The time point is: week 47, end of study. Doses consisted of 300 ug of mutant IDH1 20-mer peptide each, paired with topical imiquimod. CDR3 length equals 15 residues. Germline CDR1 MNHNS, CDR2 SASEGT. Trimming cost V 1 base and J 5 bases, with 14 bases left between them. This clone was detected only a few times. The antigen remains undetermined. V and J are TRBV6-1 and TRBJ2-5; either TRBD1 or TRBD2 may fit D (6 bases each). The sample consisted of peripheral blood mononuclear cells (PBMCs), taken from a glioma patient whose treatment included an IDH1 peptide vaccine. The clonotype was recovered from a man aged 35-49 years with glioma. Some clones in this sample may be carry-over from other donors' samples. CDR3 DNA sequence: TGTGCCAGCAGTGAAGGGGGGGCAGGGAAGGAGACCCAGTACTTC. It is translated as CASSEGGAGKETQYF.